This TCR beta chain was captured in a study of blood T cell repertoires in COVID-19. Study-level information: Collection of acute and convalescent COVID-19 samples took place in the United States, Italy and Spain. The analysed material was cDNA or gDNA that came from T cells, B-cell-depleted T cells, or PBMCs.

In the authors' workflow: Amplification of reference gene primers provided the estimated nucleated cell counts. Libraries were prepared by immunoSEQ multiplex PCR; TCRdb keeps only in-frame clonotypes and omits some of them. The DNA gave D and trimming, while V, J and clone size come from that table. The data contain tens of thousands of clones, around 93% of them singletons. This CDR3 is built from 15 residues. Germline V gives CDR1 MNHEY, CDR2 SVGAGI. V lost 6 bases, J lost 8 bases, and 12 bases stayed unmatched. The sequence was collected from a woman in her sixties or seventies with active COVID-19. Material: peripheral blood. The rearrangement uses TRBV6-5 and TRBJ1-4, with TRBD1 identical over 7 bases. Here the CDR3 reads CASSATGVRGEKLFF. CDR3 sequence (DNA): TGTGCCAGCAGCGCTACAGGGGTAAGGGGAGAAAAACTGTTTTTT.